This TCR beta chain was identified in a study of human T cells and chemical hapten exposure. Study-wide context: Upper back patch tests used 0.01% DPC, scored after 6 days. Among samples, TCR yields varied mainly because of small differences in pooled library volume.

TCRdb used MiXCR to reprocess the RACE reads, holding one entry per CDR3 protein. The sample lists 80,000 to 95,000 distinct CDR3 sequences, around a tenth occurring once. Time point noted: patch test 1, 2 weeks after DPC sensitization. Treatment described: therapeutic diphenylcyclopropenone sensitization with weekly scalp DPC. Germline values: CDR1 SNHLY, CDR2 FYNNEI. This CDR3 contains 15 residues. V was clipped by 2 bases and J by 4 bases; unmatched bases: 7. This clonotype turned up a few times. The chain links TRBV2 to TRBJ2-7; 8 bases map to TRBD1. Sequenced here: whole blood, sampled in connection with sensitization to the hapten diphenylcyclopropenone (DPC). This receptor was obtained from a woman aged 50 to 60 with alopecia areata. Some clones in this sample may be carry-over from other donors' samples. The CDR3 loop reads CASSETGGTSYEQYF. CDR3 nucleotides: TGTGCCAGCAGTGAAACAGGGGGAACTTCGTACGAGCAGTACTTC. Combining the CDR3 with reference TRBV2 and TRBJ2-7 gives the whole variable domain EPEVTQTPSHQVTQMGQEVILRCVPISNHLYFYWYRQILGQKVEFLVSFYNNEISEKSEIFDDQFSVERPDGSNFTLKIRSTKLEDSAMYFCASSETGGTSYEQYFGPGTRLTVT.